This passage covers 32 T cell receptor beta chains from one sample sequenced in a study of shared clonotypes between healthy human individuals. Clones were read by immunoSEQ multiplex PCR, and TCRdb kept only the in-frame ones, dropping some. The sample has about 2.3 million clones, 93% seen once. Sequenced: naive CD4+ T cells from PBMCs. Subset described: CD45RA+ positively selected. The source of these receptors is a man aged 18 to 30 in good health. Some clones in this sample may be carry-over from other donors' samples.

This chain links TRBV5-8 with TRBJ2-3; unclear D gene. This CDR3 is built from 12 residues. Trimming left V 0 bases short and J 4 bases short, with 3 bases between. The germline gives CDR1 SGHTS, CDR2 YDEGEE. The CDR3 here is CASSLVADTQYF. In DNA, the CDR3 is TGTGCCAGCAGCTTGGTCGCAGATACGCAGTATTTT.

The V call is TRBV6-5, the J call TRBJ1-4; D gene unclear. The CDR3 consists of 11 residues. Trimming removed 8 bases at V and 4 bases at J, with 5 bases between. The germline V gene encodes CDR1 MNHEY and CDR2 SVGAGI. The CDR3 DNA is TGTGCCAGCTCTGGTAATGAAAAACTGTTTTTT. Protein: CASSGNEKLFF.

The rearrangement links TRBV6-1 to TRBJ1-2; no definite D call. Germline V gene data show CDR1 as MNHNS and CDR2 as SASEGT. Trimming took 3 bases from V and 8 from J, leaving 7 bases between them. There are 11 residues in the CDR3. The CDR3 is CASSESRGYTF. The CDR3 bases are TGTGCCAGCAGTGAGTCGCGGGGCTACACCTTC.

CDR3 in amino acids: CASRKQGLNTGELFF. CDR3 DNA: TGTGCCAGCAGAAAACAGGGGCTGAACACCGGGGAGCTGTTTTTT. This rearrangement joins TRBV2 to TRBJ2-2, with 7 nucleotides matching TRBD1. Per the germline V gene, CDR1 is SNHLY and CDR2 is FYNNEI. There are 15 residues in the CDR3. The J segment lost 1 base and the V segment lost 6 bases, leaving 5 bases of the junction unmatched.

V usage is TRBV19 and J usage is TRBJ2-7; D gene ambiguous. Per the germline V gene, CDR1 is LNHDA and CDR2 is SQIVND (reference sequence). The V gene lost 3 bases and the J gene lost 6 bases, with 15 bases spanning the gap. CDR3 length: 14 amino acids. CDR3 coding DNA: TGTGCCAGTAGTATTCCCGGACCGTCCGCCGAGCAGTACTTC. Translating gives CASSIPGPSAEQYF.

This rearrangement joins TRBV7-9 to TRBJ1-2, with 9 positions matching TRBD1. V was clipped by 5 bases and J by 3 bases; unmatched bases: 16. This CDR3 comprises 18 residues. CDR1 is SEHNR and CDR2 is FQNEAQ in the germline V gene (reference sequence). The CDR3 protein is CASSKPGQGVIFDYGYTF. CDR3 nucleotide sequence: TGTGCCAGCAGCAAACCGGGACAGGGAGTAATCTTTGACTATGGCTACACCTTC.

The chain joins TRBV19 to TRBJ2-1; D uncertain. The CDR3 has 13 residues. Trimming left V 5 bases short and J 0 bases short, with 5 bases between. Germline CDR1 reads LNHDA; CDR2 reads SQIVND (reference sequence). CDR3 bases: TGTGCCAGTAGTGCTAGCTCCTACAATGAGCAGTTCTTC. Translating gives CASSASSYNEQFF.

This CDR3 reads CASSPMTGSYEQYF. In nucleotides, the CDR3 is TGTGCCAGCTCACCAATGACAGGGAGCTACGAGCAGTACTTC. The V call is TRBV18, the J call TRBJ2-7, with TRBD1 matching 7 bases. The CDR3 has 14 amino acids. Trimming at V came to 2 bases and at J to 3 bases, leaving 4 bases not matched to a gene. CDR1 and CDR2 from the germline V gene are KGHSH and LQKENI.

The CDR3 bases are TGTGCCAGCAGCTTAGTTGATACCCTAGGGGCCCGGTCTACCCAGTACTTC. This sequence encodes CASSLVDTLGARSTQYF. The rearrangement uses TRBV7-8 and TRBJ2-5; the D gene is possibly TRBD1 (5 bases). The CDR3 spans 17 residues. Trimming cost V 1 base and J 8 bases, with 23 bases left between them. Germline V lookup: CDR1 SGHVS, CDR2 FQNEAQ.

The rearrangement joins TRBV2 to TRBJ2-1, with D hard to call. Trimming removed 4 bases at V and 5 bases at J, with 15 bases between. Germline CDR1 reads SNHLY; CDR2 reads FYNNEI. The CDR3 sequence is 15 residues long. CDR3 sequence (DNA): TGTGCCAGCAGTGGTGTAGGGTGGACGGACAATGAGCAGTTCTTC. The encoded protein is CASSGVGWTDNEQFF.

The chain recombines TRBV7-2 with TRBJ2-7; D perhaps matches TRBD1 (5 bases). CDR3 length: 14 amino acids. Trimming shortened V by 6 bases and J by 6 bases, and 18 bases separated the two germline ends. The germline gives CDR1 SGHTA, CDR2 FQGNSA. The chain's CDR3 is CASSPEVGAGEQYF. The CDR3 DNA is TGTGCCAGCAGTCCCGAGGTAGGGGCCGGCGAGCAGTACTTC.

CDR3 bases: TGTGCCAGTAGTATAGGAGGGCGCCAAGGGAATGAGCAGTTCTTC. It encodes CASSIGGRQGNEQFF. The chain combines TRBV19 with TRBJ2-1, with D perhaps matching TRBD2 (5 bases). This CDR3 is built from 15 residues. Germline V gene lookup returns CDR1 LNHDA and CDR2 SQIVND (reference sequence). Trimming took 1 base from V and 7 from J, leaving 14 bases between them.

This clone was found a few times. This CDR3 is also generated by other DNA sequences in the sample. V is TRBV2 and J is TRBJ1-5; 10 bases match TRBD1. Germline CDR1 and CDR2: SNHLY and FYNNEI. The length of the CDR3 is 14 residues. Trimming removed 4 bases from V and 5 bases from J; junction bases left unmatched: 2. CDR3 DNA: TGTGCCAGCAGTGGGACAGGGGGGGATCAGCCCCAGCATTTT. Amino acid sequence: CASSGTGGDQPQHF.

The chain uses TRBV14 and TRBJ2-2, with D perhaps matching TRBD1 or TRBD2 (5 bases each). Germline CDR1 and CDR2: SGHDN and FVKESK. The germline V and J ends were trimmed by 1 base and 4 bases, with 13 bases remaining between them. The CDR3 contains 16 residues. CDR3 sequence: CASSQVPGPSTGELFF. The CDR3 DNA follows: TGTGCCAGCAGCCAAGTTCCGGGACCGAGCACCGGGGAGCTGTTTTTT. Looking up the rest from reference TRBV14 and TRBJ2-2 gives the full variable domain: EAGVTQFPSHSVIEKGQTVTLRCDPISGHDNLYWYRRVMGKEIKFLLHFVKESKQDESGMPNNRFLAERTGGTYSTLKVQPAELEDSGVYFCASSQVPGPSTGELFFGEGSRLTVL.

The genes are TRBV7-7 and TRBJ2-7; 8 bases agree with TRBD1. Germline CDR1 reads SSHAT; CDR2 reads FNYEAQ (reference sequence). V shed 4 bases and J 0 bases; nucleotides not matched to a gene: 2. The CDR3 length is 14 residues. The CDR3 DNA sequence: TGTGCCAGCAGCTCAGACAGGGGCTCCTACGAGCAGTACTTC. Translated, it gives CASSSDRGSYEQYF.

J is TRBJ2-2 and V is TRBV7-9, with D uncertain. The CDR3 is made up of 15 amino acids. Germline assignment: CDR1 SEHNR and CDR2 FQNEAQ (reference sequence). Deletions cut 6 bases from V and 5 bases from J, with 16 bases between. The CDR3 DNA reads as TGTGCCAGCAGGCCTGATCGGAGTCGAACCGGGGAGCTGTTTTTT. It yields the protein CASRPDRSRTGELFF.

V is TRBV5-1 and J is TRBJ1-2; D is uncertain. The CDR3 contains 15 residues. CDR1 SGHRS and CDR2 YFSETQ come from the germline V gene. The V end was cut by 3 bases, the J end by 4 bases, with 16 bases between. This CDR3 is CASSYGSLETYGYTF. The DNA of the CDR3 is TGCGCCAGCAGCTACGGGTCTTTGGAAACCTATGGCTACACCTTC.

This chain uses TRBV28 with TRBJ2-1, with 8 bases that match TRBD1. J gave up 1 base and V 7 bases, and 6 bases lay outside the gene matches. This CDR3 is 15 amino acids long. Germline V gene lookup returns CDR1 MDHEN and CDR2 SYDVKM. The CDR3 loop is CASTTGTGSYNEQFF. CDR3 sequence (DNA): TGTGCCAGCACCACGGGGACAGGTTCCTACAATGAGCAGTTCTTC. The full variable domain, rest sourced from reference TRBV28 and TRBJ2-1, is DVKVTQSSRYLVKRTGEKVFLECVQDMDHENMFWYRQDPGLGLRLIYFSYDVKMKEKGDIPEGYSVSREKKERFSLILESASTNQTSMYLCASTTGTGSYNEQFFGPGTRLTVL.

This clone was detected only once. This chain links TRBV5-1 with TRBJ2-1, with 11 nucleotides matching TRBD2. CDR1 is SGHRS, CDR2 YFSETQ, per germline. V dropped 0 bases and J dropped 5; count of bases not matched to a gene: 4. The CDR3 extends over 16 amino acids. The CDR3 loop reads CASSLGSSGRNNEQFF. CDR3 in DNA: TGCGCCAGCAGCTTGGGCTCTAGCGGGAGGAACAATGAGCAGTTCTTC.

CDR3 loop: CASSIGPSTANTDTQYF. Written as DNA, the CDR3 is TGTGCCAGTAGTATAGGCCCTAGCACGGCGAACACAGATACGCAGTATTTT. The chain is built from TRBV19 and TRBJ2-3, with D possibly matching TRBD2 (5 bases). V shed 1 base and J shed 2 bases, with 16 bases lying between them. The CDR3 covers 17 residues. Germline CDR1 is LNHDA and CDR2 is SQIVND (reference sequence).

About this clone itself: This sample includes further DNA sequences coding for the same CDR3. This chain links TRBV6-5 with TRBJ1-1; D perhaps matches TRBD1 (5 bases). The CDR3 extends over 13 amino acids. CDR1 MNHEY and CDR2 SVGAGI come from the germline V gene. V was shortened by 0 bases and J by 5 bases, with 7 bases between the two germline ends. The CDR3 sequence: CASSYSGGTEAFF. The CDR3 DNA reads as TGTGCCAGCAGTTACTCGGGGGGGACTGAAGCTTTCTTT.

V and J are TRBV19 and TRBJ2-7; the match to TRBD2 covers 9 bases. There are 16 residues in the CDR3. CDR1 and CDR2 (germline): LNHDA, SQIVND (reference sequence). Unmatched junction bases numbered 11, after V lost 4 bases and J lost 4 bases. CDR3 bases: TGTGCCAGTAGTACGTCCGGGAGCGGGAGGCTGTACGAGCAGTACTTC. Translated, it gives CASSTSGSGRLYEQYF.

This chain connects TRBV6-6 to TRBJ1-5; weak D call: TRBD1 (5 bases). The V and J ends lost 6 bases and 5 bases respectively, with 14 bases between them. This CDR3 region has 14 residues. Per germline, CDR1 MNHNY and CDR2 SVGAGI (reference sequence). CDR3 residues: CASSRDSKDQPQHF. In DNA form, the CDR3 reads TGTGCCAGCAGCCGCGACAGTAAGGATCAGCCCCAGCATTTT.

On this clone: Other DNA sequences in the sample encode the same CDR3. The chain carries TRBV18 and TRBJ2-7; 11 bases map to TRBD2. The trim removed 2 bases at V and 3 bases at J, leaving 3 bases unmatched. The CDR3 loop spans 15 amino acids. CDR1 KGHSH and CDR2 LQKENI come from the germline V gene. The CDR3 nucleotides are TGTGCCAGCTCACCAGGACTAGCGGGCTTCTACGAGCAGTACTTC. It codes for CASSPGLAGFYEQYF.

The chain is built from TRBV19 and TRBJ1-5, with TRBD1 as a possible D gene (6 bases). The V end lost 6 bases, the J end lost 7 bases, and 13 bases lay between the germline ends. Germline lookup yields CDR1 LNHDA and CDR2 SQIVND (reference sequence). CDR3 length: 13 residues. The CDR3 nucleotides read TGTGCCAGTAGCGCCACAGGGTACCAGCCCCAGCATTTT. It is translated as CASSATGYQPQHF.

Regarding this clone: In the same sample, other DNA sequences code for this CDR3. The CDR3 DNA follows: TGTGCCAGCAGTCTGGGACAGACCTACGAGCAGTACTTC. Its translation: CASSLGQTYEQYF. The chain links TRBV27 to TRBJ2-7; 7 bases line up with TRBD1. Trimming took 5 bases from V and 2 from J; bases not matched to a gene: 3. The CDR3 extends over 13 amino acids. Germline CDR1 is MNHEY and CDR2 is SMNVEV (reference sequence).

The chain links TRBV7-2 to TRBJ1-1; no clear D. Germline V gene sequence: CDR1 SGHTA, CDR2 FQGNSA. This CDR3 is 15 amino acids long. The V and J ends lost 4 bases and 4 bases respectively, with 16 bases between them. The chain's CDR3 is CASSSSLGAGTEAFF. The CDR3 nucleotides read TGTGCCAGCAGCTCCAGTCTGGGCGCCGGCACTGAAGCTTTCTTT.

This clone was recorded once. This chain connects TRBV9 to TRBJ2-7; 10 bases match TRBD1. CDR3 size: 15 residues. The J segment lost 7 bases and the V segment lost 0 bases, leaving 7 bases of the junction unmatched. Germline V CDR1 and CDR2: SGDLS, YYNGEE. As DNA, the CDR3 is TGTGCCAGCAGCGTAGCTGGTAGGACAGGGGGAGAGCAGTACTTC. Protein: CASSVAGRTGGEQYF.

The CDR3 here is CASSSVRTGLFF. As DNA, the CDR3 is TGTGCCAGCAGTTCCGTTAGGACTGGGCTGTTTTTT. This chain links TRBV28 with TRBJ2-2, with D perhaps matching TRBD2 (5 bases). Trimming removed 4 bases at V and 13 bases at J, with 13 bases between. The CDR3 extends over 12 amino acids. Per germline, CDR1 MDHEN and CDR2 SYDVKM. The variable domain in full, with the rest retrieved from reference TRBV28 and TRBJ2-2, is DVKVTQSSRYLVKRTGEKVFLECVQDMDHENMFWYRQDPGLGLRLIYFSYDVKMKEKGDIPEGYSVSREKKERFSLILESASTNQTSMYLCASSSVRTGLFFGEGSRLTVL.

This clone was picked up one time. Distinct nucleotide sequences in the sample also encode this CDR3. The rearrangement joins TRBV5-1 to TRBJ2-2; D remains unclear. Looked up from germline, CDR1 is SGHRS and CDR2 is YFSETQ. V was pared by 0 bases and J by 1 base, with 7 bases between. This CDR3 has 15 residues. The CDR3 DNA sequence: TGCGCCAGCAGCTTGGCAGGTTTGAACACCGGGGAGCTGTTTTTT. Its protein product is CASSLAGLNTGELFF.

The J gene is TRBJ2-7, the V gene TRBV10-1; maybe TRBD1 (6 bases). The V end lost 11 bases, the J end lost 5 bases, and 13 bases lay between the germline ends. Germline CDR1 is WNHNN and CDR2 is SYGVQD (reference sequence). CDR3 length: 11 amino acids. CDR3 coding DNA: TGCGCCCAAGACAGGCGAGACGAGCAGTACTTC. It codes for CAQDRRDEQYF.

The rearrangement uses TRBV9 and TRBJ2-2, with 9 positions matching TRBD1. The junction had 13 bases not matched to a gene; V was cut back by 3 bases and J by 1 base. CDR3 length: 19 residues. CDR1 and CDR2 from the germline V gene are SGDLS and YYNGEE. CDR3 protein: CASSERSKPGQGNTGELFF. CDR3 DNA sequence: TGTGCCAGCAGCGAACGAAGCAAGCCGGGACAGGGGAACACCGGGGAGCTGTTTTTT. Complete variable domain (other parts from reference TRBV9 and TRBJ2-2): DSGVTQTPKHLITATGQRVTLRCSPRSGDLSVYWYQQSLDQGLQFLIQYYNGEERAKGNILERFSAQQFPDLHSELNLSSLELGDSALYFCASSERSKPGQGNTGELFFGEGSRLTVL.